The 28 T cell receptor beta chains reported below all come from one sample, sequenced in a study of cytomegalovirus exposure and HLA in healthy donors. Sequenced by immunoSEQ multiplex PCR; TCRdb stores in-frame clones only, minus some. The sample holds some 210,000 clones, 70% to 90% seen once. The sample comprised PBMCs. The receptors here all came from a woman aged 18-35 years in good health and CMV-seronegative.

CDR3 sequence reads: CASSTSGGWGEKLFF. The CDR3 DNA reads TGTGCCAGTAGTACATCAGGGGGCTGGGGAGAAAAACTGTTTTTT. The rearrangement links TRBV19 to TRBJ1-4; 8 bases map to TRBD1. This CDR3 contains 15 residues. Trimming cost V 4 bases and J 8 bases; bases outside gene matches: 9. Germline V gene lookup returns CDR1 LNHDA and CDR2 SQIVND (reference sequence).

This clone was counted once. This rearrangement joins TRBV27 to TRBJ1-6; no reliable D call. The CDR3 has 14 residues. Germline values: CDR1 MNHEY, CDR2 SMNVEV (reference sequence). V was trimmed by 10 bases and J by 10 bases, leaving 20 bases between them. CDR3 sequence reads: CATKPRQEGSPLHF. As DNA, the CDR3 is TGTGCCACCAAACCCCGGCAGGAAGGGTCACCCCTCCACTTT.

This chain links TRBV5-1 with TRBJ2-5; D gene uncertain. V lost 2 bases and J 1 base, leaving 6 bases between the germline ends. There are 13 residues in the CDR3. CDR1 is SGHRS, CDR2 YFSETQ, per germline. Here the CDR3 reads CASSFTSQETQYF. The CDR3 bases are TGCGCCAGCAGCTTCACCAGCCAAGAGACCCAGTACTTC.

This clone occurred once. The V and J genes are TRBV28 and TRBJ1-5; no definite D call. V lost 7 bases and J 1 base, leaving 11 bases between the germline ends. The CDR3 spans 14 residues. Germline values: CDR1 MDHEN, CDR2 SYDVKM. The CDR3 bases are TGTGCCAGCAAAGGTCAGATCAGCAATCAGCCCCAGCATTTT. Translating gives CASKGQISNQPQHF.

The chain couples TRBV29-1 to TRBJ1-1, with D tentatively TRBD1 (6 bases). This CDR3 is 13 amino acids long. Trimming stripped 4 bases from V and 4 bases from J, with 13 bases between. CDR1 is SQVTM, CDR2 ANQGSEA, per germline. CDR3 sequence: CSVVSGVGTEAFF. CDR3 coding DNA: TGCAGCGTTGTTTCAGGGGTGGGCACTGAAGCTTTCTTT.

This clone has a handful of counts. The V call is TRBV6-5, the J call TRBJ1-2, with 7 bases aligning to TRBD1. The CDR3 has 13 amino acids. J was trimmed by 8 bases and V by 10 bases; bases with no gene match: 13. From germline, CDR1 is MNHEY and CDR2 SVGAGI. The CDR3: CANEGGPQGGYTF. CDR3 coding DNA: TGTGCCAACGAAGGGGGCCCTCAAGGAGGCTACACCTTC.

V gene TRBV2 combines with J gene TRBJ2-7, with unresolved D. V gave up 8 bases and J gave up 0 bases, with 8 bases separating them. The germline V gene encodes CDR1 SNHLY and CDR2 FYNNEI. This CDR3 has 12 residues. CDR3 nucleotides: TGTGCCAGCGGGGTCCTCTCCTACGAGCAGTACTTC. It specifies CASGVLSYEQYF. Variable domain in full (rest from reference TRBV2 and TRBJ2-7): EPEVTQTPSHQVTQMGQEVILRCVPISNHLYFYWYRQILGQKVEFLVSFYNNEISEKSEIFDDQFSVERPDGSNFTLKIRSTKLEDSAMYFCASGVLSYEQYFGPGTRLTVT.

V usage is TRBV28 and J usage is TRBJ2-5; TRBD2 matches at 10 bases. The CDR3 consists of 15 residues. Germline V CDR1 and CDR2: MDHEN, SYDVKM. V shed 6 bases, J shed 3 bases, and the junction held 7 bases outside the gene matches. CDR3 sequence: CASSLELAGKETQYF. The CDR3, as DNA: TGTGCCAGCAGCCTCGAACTAGCGGGAAAAGAGACCCAGTACTTC.

Note on this clone: Other DNA sequences within the sample encode an identical CDR3. The V gene is TRBV5-1, the J gene TRBJ2-3; TRBD1 or TRBD2 may be the D gene (5 bases each). CDR1 is SGHRS and CDR2 is YFSETQ in the germline V gene. Trimming took off 4 bases at V and 3 bases at J, with 12 bases between the two ends. The CDR3 spans 14 residues. The CDR3 region is CASSRGGGTDTQYF. CDR3 DNA: TGCGCCAGCAGCCGGGGTGGGGGAACAGATACGCAGTATTTT.

This clone has just a few counts. The rearrangement links TRBV7-6 to TRBJ2-1; D possibly corresponds to TRBD2 (7 bases). Trimming cost V 1 base and J 6 bases, with 13 bases left between them. CDR3 size: 15 residues. Germline V gene data show CDR1 as SGHVS and CDR2 as FNYEAQ. CDR3 DNA sequence: TGTGCCAGCAGCTTAGTCGGGGGGCTGGGCAATGAGCAGTTCTTC. Translation gives CASSLVGGLGNEQFF.

This rearrangement joins TRBV19 to TRBJ2-1; 8 bases match TRBD2. CDR1 LNHDA and CDR2 SQIVND come from the germline V gene (reference sequence). The CDR3 runs to 15 residues. J gave up 6 bases and V 10 bases, and 14 bases lay outside the gene matches. Here the CDR3 DNA reads TGTGCCATTGGGGTCACGGGACTAGGGATCAATGAGCAGTTCTTC. Amino acid sequence: CAIGVTGLGINEQFF.

V is TRBV5-1 and J is TRBJ2-7; 10 bases align to TRBD1. This CDR3 spans 15 amino acids. The germline V gene encodes CDR1 SGHRS and CDR2 YFSETQ. Trimming cost V 5 bases and J 4 bases; bases outside gene matches: 9. In nucleotides, the CDR3 is TGCGCCAGCAGACCCATAGGACAGGGGGAATACGAGCAGTACTTC. Protein sequence: CASRPIGQGEYEQYF.

The CDR3 protein is CACRPPGQGYNEQFF. CDR3 coding DNA: TGTGCCTGTAGGCCGCCGGGACAGGGGTACAATGAGCAGTTCTTC. The rearrangement joins TRBV30 to TRBJ2-1, with 10 nucleotides matching TRBD1. Germline-derived CDR1 and CDR2 are GTSNPN and SVGIG (reference sequence). The CDR3 is 15 amino acids. V trimming: 6 bases; J trimming: 4 bases; junction bases outside the gene matches: 9.

This clone occurred once. The chain employs TRBV30 and TRBJ2-7, with TRBD2 matching 10 bases. The V gene's germline CDR1 is GTSNPN and CDR2 SVGIG (reference sequence). V gave up 6 bases and J gave up 2 bases; unmatched junction bases: 4. The CDR3 is made up of 13 amino acids. Here the CDR3 DNA reads TGTGCCTGTGGACTAGCGGAAACCTACGAGCAGTACTTC. It specifies CACGLAETYEQYF.

The J gene is TRBJ2-1, the V gene TRBV5-5; 9 bases are a match to TRBD2. The CDR3 is 15 amino acids. CDR1 is SGHKS and CDR2 is YYEKEE in the germline V gene (reference sequence). Unmatched junction bases numbered 2, after V lost 0 bases and J lost 4 bases. CDR3 bases: TGTGCCAGCAGCTTGGCTAGCGGGGCTTACAATGAGCAGTTCTTC. This codes for CASSLASGAYNEQFF.

A note on this clone: With a much larger clone just one base away, this may be a read error. Other DNA variants within this sample encode the same CDR3. This chain joins TRBV27 and TRBJ2-1; a weak D match, TRBD2 (7 bases). The CDR3 contains 14 residues. Germline CDR1 MNHEY, CDR2 SMNVEV (reference sequence). V gave up 6 bases and J gave up 3 bases, with 12 bases separating them. CDR3 DNA sequence: TGTGCCAGCAGCCGGGGGGCGGGCTACAATGAGCAGTTCTTC. It codes for CASSRGAGYNEQFF.

The V gene is TRBV21-1, the J gene TRBJ1-5. TRBV21-1 is a pseudogene locus. CDR3 size: 14 residues. This CDR3 is CASIDGPVDQPQHF. DNA for the CDR3: TGTGCCAGCATCGACGGACCGGTCGATCAGCCCCAGCATTTT.

This chain links TRBV6-6 with TRBJ1-2, with TRBD1 identical over 11 bases. The J segment lost 7 bases and the V segment lost 10 bases, leaving 8 bases of the junction unmatched. From germline, CDR1 is MNHNY and CDR2 SVGAGI (reference sequence). The CDR3 loop spans 13 amino acids. The CDR3 spells CATRTGGASGYTF. In DNA form, the CDR3 reads TGTGCCACCAGGACAGGGGGCGCCTCTGGCTACACCTTC.

The genes are TRBV27 and TRBJ2-5; D possibly corresponds to TRBD1 (5 bases). Germline V lookup: CDR1 MNHEY, CDR2 SMNVEV (reference sequence). The CDR3 contains 13 residues. V lost 3 bases and J lost 1, with 6 bases in between. CDR3 sequence reads: CASSFRAQETQYF. The CDR3 coding sequence is TGTGCCAGCAGTTTCAGGGCCCAAGAGACCCAGTACTTC.

The V gene is TRBV5-6, the J gene TRBJ2-1; TRBD2 aligns across 11 bases. Trimming cost V 0 bases and J 0 bases; bases outside gene matches: 2. The CDR3 consists of 17 residues. Germline V CDR1 and CDR2: SGHDT, YYEEEE. CDR3 in amino acids: CASSLGLAGYSYNEQFF. CDR3 DNA: TGTGCCAGCAGCTTGGGACTAGCGGGGTACTCCTACAATGAGCAGTTCTTC.

The V and J genes are TRBV6-5 and TRBJ2-2; TRBD1 matches at 7 bases. The junction had 6 bases not matched to a gene; V was cut back by 6 bases and J by 5 bases. The CDR3 extends over 14 amino acids. Germline V gene sequence: CDR1 MNHEY, CDR2 SVGAGI. CDR3 loop: CASRLQGLTGELFF. DNA of the CDR3: TGTGCCAGCAGGCTACAGGGGTTAACCGGGGAGCTGTTTTTT.

The J gene is TRBJ2-3, the V gene TRBV7-3; 8 bases are a match to TRBD2. The CDR3 runs to 16 residues. The junction had 7 bases not matched to a gene; V was cut back by 0 bases and J by 5 bases. Germline CDR1 SGHTA, CDR2 FQGTGA. The CDR3 nucleotides read TGTGCCAGCAGCTTAACTGCCGGGAGGGCCGGAGATACGCAGTATTTT. This codes for CASSLTAGRAGDTQYF.

V and J are TRBV29-1 and TRBJ1-4; weak D call: TRBD1 (6 bases). Germline lookup yields CDR1 SQVTM and CDR2 ANQGSEA. V lost 0 bases and J 3 bases, leaving 11 bases between the germline ends. CDR3 size: 15 residues. The CDR3 DNA follows: TGCAGCGTTGAAGATCGGGGGGCACCTAATGAAAAACTGTTTTTT. It translates to CSVEDRGAPNEKLFF.

V and J are TRBV27 and TRBJ2-3, with 7 bases aligning to TRBD1. CDR1 is MNHEY and CDR2 is SMNVEV in the germline V gene (reference sequence). Trimming took 6 bases from V and 1 from J; bases not matched to a gene: 4. CDR3 length: 14 amino acids. DNA for the CDR3: TGTGCCAGCAGGACAGGGTCGCGCACAGATACGCAGTATTTT. Encoded protein: CASRTGSRTDTQYF.

The chain recombines TRBV27 with TRBJ2-5, with TRBD2 matching over 10 bases. Germline CDR1 reads MNHEY; CDR2 reads SMNVEV (reference sequence). With V trimmed by 8 bases and J by 5 bases, 8 bases remained unmatched. This CDR3 contains 14 residues. DNA of the CDR3: TGTGCCAGCCAGGAGAGCGGGAGGGGCGAGACCCAGTACTTC. It translates to CASQESGRGETQYF.

The chain has TRBV4-2 and TRBJ2-1, with 10 bases matching TRBD2. V lost 0 bases and J lost 8; bases outside the gene matches: 7. The CDR3 spans 16 residues. Per the germline V gene, CDR1 is LGHNA and CDR2 is YNFKEQ. This CDR3 reads CASSQELAGILYEQFF. CDR3 DNA: TGTGCCAGCAGCCAAGAACTAGCGGGAATATTATATGAGCAGTTCTTC.

The rearrangement joins TRBV28 to TRBJ2-3, with 8 bases lining up with TRBD2. In germline, CDR1 is MDHEN, CDR2 SYDVKM. The CDR3 covers 15 residues. Trimming removed 7 bases from V and 2 bases from J; junction bases left unmatched: 8. The CDR3 protein is CASTVAGTNTDTQYF. The CDR3 coding sequence is TGTGCCAGCACGGTAGCGGGAACGAACACAGATACGCAGTATTTT.

This rearrangement joins TRBV2 to TRBJ1-4; 7 bases align to TRBD1. J was trimmed by 8 bases and V by 2 bases; bases with no gene match: 8. CDR3 length equals 15 residues. Germline V gene sequence: CDR1 SNHLY, CDR2 FYNNEI. The CDR3 is CASSERGQAQEKLFF. The CDR3 region has the DNA TGTGCCAGCAGTGAAAGGGGGCAAGCTCAGGAAAAACTGTTTTTT.